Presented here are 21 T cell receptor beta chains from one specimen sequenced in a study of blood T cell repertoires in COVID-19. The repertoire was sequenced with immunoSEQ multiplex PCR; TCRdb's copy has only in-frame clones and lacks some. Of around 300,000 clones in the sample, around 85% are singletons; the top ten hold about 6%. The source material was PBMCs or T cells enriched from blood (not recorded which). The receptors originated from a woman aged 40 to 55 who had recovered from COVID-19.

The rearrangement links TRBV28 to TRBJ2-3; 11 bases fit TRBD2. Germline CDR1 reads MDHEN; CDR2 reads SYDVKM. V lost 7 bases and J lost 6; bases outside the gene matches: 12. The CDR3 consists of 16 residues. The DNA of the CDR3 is TGTGCCAGCAATCATAAAATAGCGGGAGGGCCGGATACGCAGTATTTT. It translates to CASNHKIAGGPDTQYF.

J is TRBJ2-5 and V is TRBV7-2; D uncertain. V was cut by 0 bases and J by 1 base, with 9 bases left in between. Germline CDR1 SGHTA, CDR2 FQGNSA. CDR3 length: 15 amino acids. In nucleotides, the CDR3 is TGTGCCAGCAGCTTAGCGGCGGAAGCCCAAGAGACCCAGTACTTC. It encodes CASSLAAEAQETQYF.

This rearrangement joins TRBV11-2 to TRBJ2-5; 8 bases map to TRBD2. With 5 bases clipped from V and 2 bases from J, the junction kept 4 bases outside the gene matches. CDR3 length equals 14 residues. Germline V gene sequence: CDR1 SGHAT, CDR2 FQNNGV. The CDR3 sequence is CASSGGLAQETQYF. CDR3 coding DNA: TGTGCCAGCAGCGGCGGACTAGCTCAAGAGACCCAGTACTTC.

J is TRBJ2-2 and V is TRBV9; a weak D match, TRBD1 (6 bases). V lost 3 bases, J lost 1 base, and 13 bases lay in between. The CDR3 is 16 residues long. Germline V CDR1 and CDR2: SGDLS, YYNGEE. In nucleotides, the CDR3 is TGTGCCAGCAGCGAACATGCACAGGGGAACACCGGGGAGCTGTTTTTT. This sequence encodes CASSEHAQGNTGELFF.

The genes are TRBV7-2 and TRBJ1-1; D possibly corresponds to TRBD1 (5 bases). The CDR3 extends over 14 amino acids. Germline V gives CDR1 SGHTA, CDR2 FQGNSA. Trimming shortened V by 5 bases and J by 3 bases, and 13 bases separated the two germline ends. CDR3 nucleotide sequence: TGTGCCAGCAGCCTCCGACAGTTAGACACTGAAGCTTTCTTT. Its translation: CASSLRQLDTEAFF. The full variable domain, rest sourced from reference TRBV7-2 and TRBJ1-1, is GAGVSQSPSNKVTEKGKDVELRCDPISGHTALYWYRQSLGQGLEFLIYFQGNSAPDKSGLPSDRFSAERTGGSVSTLTIQRTQQEDSAVYLCASSLRQLDTEAFFGQGTRLTVV.

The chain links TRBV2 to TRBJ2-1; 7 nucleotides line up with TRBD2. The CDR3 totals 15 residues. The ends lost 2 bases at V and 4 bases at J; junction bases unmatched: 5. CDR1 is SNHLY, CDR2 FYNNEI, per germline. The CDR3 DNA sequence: TGTGCCAGCAGTGAAAGGCTAGCGGCATACAATGAGCAGTTCTTC. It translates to CASSERLAAYNEQFF.

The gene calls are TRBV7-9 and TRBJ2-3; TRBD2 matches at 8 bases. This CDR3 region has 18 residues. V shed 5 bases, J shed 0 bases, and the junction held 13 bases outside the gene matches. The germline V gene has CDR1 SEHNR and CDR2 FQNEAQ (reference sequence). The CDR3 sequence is CASSPLGGREASTDTQYF. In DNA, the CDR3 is TGTGCCAGCAGCCCTCTGGGGGGGCGGGAGGCTAGCACAGATACGCAGTATTTT.

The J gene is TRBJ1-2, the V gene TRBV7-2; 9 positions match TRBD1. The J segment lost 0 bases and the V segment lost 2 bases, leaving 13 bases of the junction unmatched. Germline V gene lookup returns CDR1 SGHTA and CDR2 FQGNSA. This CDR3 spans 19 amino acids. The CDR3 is CASSLPYRDRAESNYGYTF. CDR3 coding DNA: TGTGCCAGCAGCTTACCGTACCGGGACAGGGCCGAATCTAACTATGGCTACACCTTC.

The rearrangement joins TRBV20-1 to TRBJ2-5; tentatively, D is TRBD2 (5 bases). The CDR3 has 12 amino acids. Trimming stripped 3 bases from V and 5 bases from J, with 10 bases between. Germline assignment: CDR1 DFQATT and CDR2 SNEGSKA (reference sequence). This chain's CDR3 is CSASVAGETQYF. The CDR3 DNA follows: TGCAGTGCTAGTGTGGCGGGTGAGACCCAGTACTTC.

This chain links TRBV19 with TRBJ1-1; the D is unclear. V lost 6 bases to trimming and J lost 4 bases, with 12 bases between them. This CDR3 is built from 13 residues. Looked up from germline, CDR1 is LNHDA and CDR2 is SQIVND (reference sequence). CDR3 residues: CASSWGGSTEAFF. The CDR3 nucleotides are TGTGCCAGTAGCTGGGGAGGGAGCACTGAAGCTTTCTTT.

CDR3 in DNA: TGTGCCTGGACCAGTTTCGCGGGAGAAACCTACGAGCAGTACTTC. This codes for CAWTSFAGETYEQYF. The chain couples TRBV30 to TRBJ2-7; 7 positions match TRBD2. The CDR3 has 15 residues. V dropped 4 bases and J dropped 2; count of bases not matched to a gene: 11. Germline CDR1 GTSNPN, CDR2 SVGIG (reference sequence).

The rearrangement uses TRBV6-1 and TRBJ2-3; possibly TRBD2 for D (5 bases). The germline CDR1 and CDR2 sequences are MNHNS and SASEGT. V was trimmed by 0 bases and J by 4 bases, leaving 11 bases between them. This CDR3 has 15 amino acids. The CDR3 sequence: CASSEAGAGADTQYF. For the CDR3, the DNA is TGTGCCAGCAGTGAAGCGGGAGCCGGGGCAGATACGCAGTATTTT.

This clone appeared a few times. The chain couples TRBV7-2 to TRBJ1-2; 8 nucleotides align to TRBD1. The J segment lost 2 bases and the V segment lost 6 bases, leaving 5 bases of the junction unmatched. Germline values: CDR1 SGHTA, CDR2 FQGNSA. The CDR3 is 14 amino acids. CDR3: CASRKQGANYGYTF. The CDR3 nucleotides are TGTGCCAGCAGGAAGCAGGGGGCGAACTATGGCTACACCTTC.

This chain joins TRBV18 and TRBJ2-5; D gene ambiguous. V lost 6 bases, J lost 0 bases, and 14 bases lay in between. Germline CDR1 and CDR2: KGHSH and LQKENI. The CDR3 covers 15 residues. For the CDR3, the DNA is TGTGCCAGCTCCCCGGGTCAGAATAACCAAGAGACCCAGTACTTC. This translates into CASSPGQNNQETQYF.

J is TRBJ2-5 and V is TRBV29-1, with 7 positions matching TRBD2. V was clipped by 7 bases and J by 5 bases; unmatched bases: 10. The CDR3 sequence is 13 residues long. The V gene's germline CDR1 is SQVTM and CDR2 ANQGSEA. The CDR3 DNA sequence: TGCAGCGCCAATGGGCCCGGGGGGGAGACCCAGTACTTC. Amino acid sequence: CSANGPGGETQYF.

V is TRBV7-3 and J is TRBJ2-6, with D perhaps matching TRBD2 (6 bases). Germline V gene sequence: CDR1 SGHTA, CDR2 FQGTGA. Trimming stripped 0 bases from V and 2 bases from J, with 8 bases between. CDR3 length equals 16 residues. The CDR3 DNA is TGTGCCAGCAGCTTAACCGGGGGTACTGGGGCCAACGTCCTGACTTTC. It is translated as CASSLTGGTGANVLTF.

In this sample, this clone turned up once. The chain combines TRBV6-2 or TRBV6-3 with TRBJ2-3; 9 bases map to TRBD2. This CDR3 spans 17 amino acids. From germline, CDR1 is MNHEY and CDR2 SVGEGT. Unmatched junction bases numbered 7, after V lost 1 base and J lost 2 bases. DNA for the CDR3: TGTGCCAGCAGTTACTTCGCGGGAGGGCCTGACACAGATACGCAGTATTTT. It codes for CASSYFAGGPDTDTQYF.

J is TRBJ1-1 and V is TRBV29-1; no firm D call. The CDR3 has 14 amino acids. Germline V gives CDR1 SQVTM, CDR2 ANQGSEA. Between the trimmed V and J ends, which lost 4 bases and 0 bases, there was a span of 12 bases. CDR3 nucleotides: TGCAGCGTTGGACTAAGGAGCATGAACACTGAAGCTTTCTTT. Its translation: CSVGLRSMNTEAFF. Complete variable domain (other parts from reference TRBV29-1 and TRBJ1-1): SAVISQKPSRDICQRGTSLTIQCQVDSQVTMMFWYRQQPGQSLTLIATANQGSEATYESGFVIDKFPISRPNLTFSTLTVSNMSPEDSSIYLCSVGLRSMNTEAFFGQGTRLTVV.

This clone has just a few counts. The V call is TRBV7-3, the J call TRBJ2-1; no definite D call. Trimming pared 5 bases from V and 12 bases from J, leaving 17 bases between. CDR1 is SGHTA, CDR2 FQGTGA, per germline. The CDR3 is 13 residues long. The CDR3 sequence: CASSPYLGYGQFF. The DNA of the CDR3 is TGTGCCAGCAGCCCCTATCTAGGCTACGGGCAGTTCTTC.

The CDR3 nucleotides read TGCGCCAGCAGCCGGTTGTACCCACAGGGACAGGGATTCACAGATACGCAGTATTTT. It specifies CASSRLYPQGQGFTDTQYF. The chain uses TRBV4-3 and TRBJ2-3; 9 bases map to TRBD1. CDR1 and CDR2 (germline): LGHNA, YSLEER. The J segment lost 2 bases and the V segment lost 4 bases, leaving 16 bases of the junction unmatched. This CDR3 contains 19 residues.

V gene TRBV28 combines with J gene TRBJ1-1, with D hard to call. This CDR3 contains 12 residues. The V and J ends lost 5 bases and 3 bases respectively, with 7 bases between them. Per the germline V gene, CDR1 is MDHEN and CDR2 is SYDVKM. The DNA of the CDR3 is TGTGCCAGCAGTCCACAGCACACTGAAGCTTTCTTT. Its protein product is CASSPQHTEAFF.